This T cell receptor (beta chain) was profiled in a study of graft-versus-host responses after intestinal transplantation. Study as a whole: Recipients obtained multivisceral, liver-intestinal, or isolated intestinal transplants. Study findings and constraints: An association linked early post-transplant HvG declines with peak circulating GvH clone levels. Some GvH clones were seen earlier in gut or blood, suggesting intestinal origin.

Generated by immunoSEQ multiplex PCR, the TCRdb table keeps only in-frame clones and is missing some. The sample holds roughly 120,000 clones, over 85% seen once. The V segment lost 4 bases and the J segment 1 base; nucleotides outside the gene matches: 3. Germline CDR1 and CDR2: SGHRS and YFSETQ. This CDR3 has 14 amino acids. On this clone: Its specificity is not known.

This sample comprised unstimulated CD4+ T cells sorted from spleen or lymph node cells, obtained before transplant. V and J are TRBV5-1 and TRBJ1-1, with 8 bases lining up with TRBD1. This TCR derives from a human donor who was the organ donor for an intestinal transplant. The CDR3 coding sequence is TGCGCCAGCAGCCCCGGACAGGGGAACACTGAAGCTTTCTTT. Protein: CASSPGQGNTEAFF.